This TCR beta chain was observed in a study of regulatory T cells in long-lasting Graves disease. Study information: Positivity for TSH receptor antibodies plus over 5 years of antithyroid drugs meant persistent Graves' disease.

Sample time point: persistent/refractory GD, antithyroid drugs over 5 years with positive TRAb. PBMC-extracted RNA yielded the TCR library. With iRepertoire HTBI primers and Arm-PCR of CDR3 regions, TCR beta libraries were built. TCRdb recomputed calls from the multiplex PCR reads with MiXCR, one row per CDR3 protein. Of roughly 470,000 distinct CDR3 sequences in the sample, less than 25% were seen once. A remark on this clonotype: The antigen is not known. One junction end does not reproduce the germline sequence, and a read error may be involved.

Regarding the study as a whole: Less diverse TCR repertoires were seen in persistent Graves' patients than in newly diagnosed ones.

In germline, CDR1 is SSHAT, CDR2 FNYEAQ (reference sequence). The CDR3 has 13 amino acids. The sequence was collected from a female donor with Graves disease. The chain has TRBV7-7 and TRBJ1-5; a possible D gene is TRBD1 (5 bases). This specimen was peripheral blood mononuclear cells (PBMCs), taken when the disease was refractory, from a patient treated with antithyroid drugs. The CDR3: CASSKRPGAPQHF. The CDR3 nucleotides are TGTGCTAGCAGCAAACGTCCCGGGGCGCCCCAGCATTTT.